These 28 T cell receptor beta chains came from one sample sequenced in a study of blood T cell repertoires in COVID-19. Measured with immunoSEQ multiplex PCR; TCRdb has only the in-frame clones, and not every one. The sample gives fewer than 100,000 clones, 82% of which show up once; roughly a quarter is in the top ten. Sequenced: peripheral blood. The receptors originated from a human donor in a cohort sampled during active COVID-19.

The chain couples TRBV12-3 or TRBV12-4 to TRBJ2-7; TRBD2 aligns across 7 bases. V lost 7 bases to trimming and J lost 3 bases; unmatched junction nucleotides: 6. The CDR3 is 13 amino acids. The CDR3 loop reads CASTIGGGYEQYF. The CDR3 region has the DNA TGTGCCAGCACCATCGGCGGGGGCTACGAGCAGTACTTC.

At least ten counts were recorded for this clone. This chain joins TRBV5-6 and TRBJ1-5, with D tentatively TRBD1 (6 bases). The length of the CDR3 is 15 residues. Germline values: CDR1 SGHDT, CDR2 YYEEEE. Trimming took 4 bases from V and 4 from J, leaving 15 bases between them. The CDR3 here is CASSLLTGPNQPQHF. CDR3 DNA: TGTGCCAGCAGCCTCCTAACAGGGCCGAATCAGCCCCAGCATTTT.

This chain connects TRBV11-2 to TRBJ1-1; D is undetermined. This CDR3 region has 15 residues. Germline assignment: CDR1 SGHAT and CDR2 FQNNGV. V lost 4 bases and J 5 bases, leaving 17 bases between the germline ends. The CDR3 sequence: CASSSRRPGRTEAFF. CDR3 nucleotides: TGTGCCAGCAGCTCCCGGCGACCCGGGAGGACTGAAGCTTTCTTT.

CDR3 residues: CASSLGPRTGSTDTQYF. The DNA of the CDR3 is TGCGCCAGCAGCTTGGGTCCTAGGACAGGTAGCACAGATACGCAGTATTTT. The chain recombines TRBV5-1 with TRBJ2-3, with 7 bases lining up with TRBD1. Trimming removed 0 bases from V and 0 bases from J; junction bases left unmatched: 7. The CDR3 runs 17 residues. CDR1 is SGHRS, CDR2 YFSETQ, per germline.

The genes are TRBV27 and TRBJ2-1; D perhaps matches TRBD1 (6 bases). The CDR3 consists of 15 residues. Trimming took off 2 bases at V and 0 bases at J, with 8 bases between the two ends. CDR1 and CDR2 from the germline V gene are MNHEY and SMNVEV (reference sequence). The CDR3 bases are TGTGCCAGCAGTTTAGGACAGACCTCCTACAATGAGCAGTTCTTC. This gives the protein CASSLGQTSYNEQFF.

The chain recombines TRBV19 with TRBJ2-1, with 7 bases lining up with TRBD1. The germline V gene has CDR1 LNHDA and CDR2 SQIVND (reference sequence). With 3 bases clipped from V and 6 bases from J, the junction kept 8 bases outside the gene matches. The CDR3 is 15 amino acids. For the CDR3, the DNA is TGTGCCAGTAGTATCTATAGGGGGCCCCTCAATGAGCAGTTCTTC. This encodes CASSIYRGPLNEQFF.

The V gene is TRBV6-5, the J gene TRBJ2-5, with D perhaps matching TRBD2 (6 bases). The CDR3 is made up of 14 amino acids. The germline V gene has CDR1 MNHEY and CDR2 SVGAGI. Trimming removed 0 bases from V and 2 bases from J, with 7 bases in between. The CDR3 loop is CASSYSTSQETQYF. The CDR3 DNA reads TGTGCCAGCAGTTACTCGACTAGTCAAGAGACCCAGTACTTC.

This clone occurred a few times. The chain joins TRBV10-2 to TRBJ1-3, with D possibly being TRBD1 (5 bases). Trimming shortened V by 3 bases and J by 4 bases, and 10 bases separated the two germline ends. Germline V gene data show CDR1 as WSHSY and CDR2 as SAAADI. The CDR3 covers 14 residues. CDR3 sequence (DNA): TGCGCCAGCAGTGAAGAGGGGAGGGGAAACACCATATATTTT. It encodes CASSEEGRGNTIYF.

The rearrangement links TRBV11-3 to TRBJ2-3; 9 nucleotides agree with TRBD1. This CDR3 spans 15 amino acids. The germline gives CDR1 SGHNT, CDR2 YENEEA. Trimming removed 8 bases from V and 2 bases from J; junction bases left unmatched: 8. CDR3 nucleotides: TGTGCCAGCGGGACAGGGTTGGGGAACACAGATACGCAGTATTTT. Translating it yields CASGTGLGNTDTQYF.

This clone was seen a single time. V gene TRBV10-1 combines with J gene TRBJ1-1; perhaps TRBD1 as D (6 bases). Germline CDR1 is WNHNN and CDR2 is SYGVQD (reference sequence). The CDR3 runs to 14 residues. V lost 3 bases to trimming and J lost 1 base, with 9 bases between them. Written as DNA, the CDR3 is TGCGCCAGCAGTGAAAAGACAGGGAACACTGAAGCTTTCTTT. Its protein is CASSEKTGNTEAFF.

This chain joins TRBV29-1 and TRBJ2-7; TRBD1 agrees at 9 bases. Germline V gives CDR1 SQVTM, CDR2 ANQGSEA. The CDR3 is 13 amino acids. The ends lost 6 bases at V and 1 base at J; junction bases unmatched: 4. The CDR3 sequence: CSVAGTGSYEQYF. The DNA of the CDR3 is TGCAGCGTCGCCGGGACAGGGTCCTACGAGCAGTACTTC.

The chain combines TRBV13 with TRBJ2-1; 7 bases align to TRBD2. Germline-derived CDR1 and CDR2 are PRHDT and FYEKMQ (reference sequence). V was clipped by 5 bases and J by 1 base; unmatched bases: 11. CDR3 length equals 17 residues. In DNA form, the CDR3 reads TGTGCCAGCAGCGGTACTACGGGGCGGGGGTCCTACAATGAGCAGTTCTTC. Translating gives CASSGTTGRGSYNEQFF.

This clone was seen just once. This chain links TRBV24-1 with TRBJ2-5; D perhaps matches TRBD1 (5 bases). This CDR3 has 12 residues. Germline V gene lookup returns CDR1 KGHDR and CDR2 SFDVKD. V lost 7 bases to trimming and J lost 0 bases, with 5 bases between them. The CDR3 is CATRGDQETQYF. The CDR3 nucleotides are TGTGCCACCAGAGGGGACCAAGAGACCCAGTACTTC.

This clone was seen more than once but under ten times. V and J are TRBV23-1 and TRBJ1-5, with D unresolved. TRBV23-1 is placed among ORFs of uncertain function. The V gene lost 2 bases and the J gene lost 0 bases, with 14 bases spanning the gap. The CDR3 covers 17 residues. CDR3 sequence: CASSQPKRSYSNQPQHF. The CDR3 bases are TGCGCCAGCAGTCAACCAAAAAGGAGTTATAGCAATCAGCCCCAGCATTTT.

In nucleotides, the CDR3 is TGTGCCAGCAGCTCTCTCCCGTACCAAGAGACCCAGTACTTC. Its protein product is CASSSLPYQETQYF. This chain joins TRBV3-1 (or the pseudogene TRBV3-2) and TRBJ2-5; no clear D gene. The germline V and J ends were trimmed by 5 bases and 0 bases, with 10 bases remaining between them. Germline CDR1 is LGHDT and CDR2 is YNNKEL (reference sequence). This CDR3 comprises 14 residues.

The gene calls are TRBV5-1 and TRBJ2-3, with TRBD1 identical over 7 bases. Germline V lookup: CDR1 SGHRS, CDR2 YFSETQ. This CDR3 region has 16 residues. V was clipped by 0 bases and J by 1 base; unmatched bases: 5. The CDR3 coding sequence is TGCGCCAGCAGCTTGGGCTCCGGGACAGGCACAGATACGCAGTATTTT. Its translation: CASSLGSGTGTDTQYF.

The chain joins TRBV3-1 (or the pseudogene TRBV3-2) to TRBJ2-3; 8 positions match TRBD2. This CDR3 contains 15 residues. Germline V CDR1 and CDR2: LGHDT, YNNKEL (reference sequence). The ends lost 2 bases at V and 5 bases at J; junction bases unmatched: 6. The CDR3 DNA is TGTGCCAGCAGCCAACGGGGGGGCCCAGGAGATACGCAGTATTTT. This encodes CASSQRGGPGDTQYF.

The CDR3 nucleotides read TGTGCCACCAGCAGGGGGCGCTGGTATGGCTACACCTTC. It codes for CATSRGRWYGYTF. This chain joins TRBV24-1 and TRBJ1-2; TRBD1 matches at 8 bases. The ends lost 7 bases at V and 5 bases at J; junction bases unmatched: 5. The CDR3 length is 13 residues. CDR1 KGHDR and CDR2 SFDVKD come from the germline V gene.

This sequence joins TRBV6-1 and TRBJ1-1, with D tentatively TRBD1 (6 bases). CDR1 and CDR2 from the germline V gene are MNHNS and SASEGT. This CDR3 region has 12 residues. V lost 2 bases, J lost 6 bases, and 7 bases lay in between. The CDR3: CASSEWGPEAFF. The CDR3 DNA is TGTGCCAGCAGTGAATGGGGGCCTGAAGCTTTCTTT.

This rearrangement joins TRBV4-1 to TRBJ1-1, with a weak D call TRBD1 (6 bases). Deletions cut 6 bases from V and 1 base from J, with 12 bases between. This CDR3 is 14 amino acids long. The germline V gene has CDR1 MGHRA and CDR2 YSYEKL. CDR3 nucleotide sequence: TGCGCCAGCAGTCACAGGGCCCCGAACACTGAAGCTTTCTTT. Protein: CASSHRAPNTEAFF.

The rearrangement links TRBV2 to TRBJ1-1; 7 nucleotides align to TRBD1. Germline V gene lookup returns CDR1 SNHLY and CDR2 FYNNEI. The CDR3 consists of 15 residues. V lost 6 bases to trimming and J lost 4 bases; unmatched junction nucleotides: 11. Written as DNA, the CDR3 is TGTGCCAGCAGCGTATCTGGGACAGCCGGCACTGAAGCTTTCTTT. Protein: CASSVSGTAGTEAFF.

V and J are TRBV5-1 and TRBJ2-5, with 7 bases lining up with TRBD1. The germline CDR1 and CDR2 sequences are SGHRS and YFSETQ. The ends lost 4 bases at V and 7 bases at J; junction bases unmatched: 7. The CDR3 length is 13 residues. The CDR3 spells CASSVDRAWTQYF. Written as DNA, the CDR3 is TGCGCCAGCAGCGTCGACAGGGCTTGGACCCAGTACTTC.

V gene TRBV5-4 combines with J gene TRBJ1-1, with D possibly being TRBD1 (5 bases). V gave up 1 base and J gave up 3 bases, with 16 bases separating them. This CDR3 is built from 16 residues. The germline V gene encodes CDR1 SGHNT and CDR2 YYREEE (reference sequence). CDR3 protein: CASSLTGVGVDTEAFF. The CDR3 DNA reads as TGTGCCAGCAGCTTGACGGGGGTAGGGGTTGACACTGAAGCTTTCTTT.

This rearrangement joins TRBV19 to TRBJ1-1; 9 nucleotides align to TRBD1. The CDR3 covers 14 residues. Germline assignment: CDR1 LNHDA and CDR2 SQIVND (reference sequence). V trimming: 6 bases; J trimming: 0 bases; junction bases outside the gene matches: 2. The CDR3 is CASSRTGVNTEAFF. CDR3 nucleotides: TGTGCCAGTAGCCGGACAGGGGTGAACACTGAAGCTTTCTTT.

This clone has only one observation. The CDR3 DNA is TGTGCCAGTAGTGCCTGGACAGGGTCGTTGGACGAGCAGTACTTC. Protein sequence: CASSAWTGSLDEQYF. The chain couples TRBV19 to TRBJ2-7, with TRBD1 matching 8 bases. The CDR3 totals 15 residues. Germline V gene data show CDR1 as LNHDA and CDR2 as SQIVND (reference sequence). Trimming cost V 5 bases and J 5 bases; bases outside gene matches: 11.

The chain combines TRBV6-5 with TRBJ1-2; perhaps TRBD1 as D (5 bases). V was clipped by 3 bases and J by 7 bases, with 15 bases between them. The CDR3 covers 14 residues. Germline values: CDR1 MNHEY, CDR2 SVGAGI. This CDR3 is CASSYGTSTGGYTF. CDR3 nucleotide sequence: TGTGCCAGCAGTTATGGGACTTCGACGGGTGGCTACACCTTC.

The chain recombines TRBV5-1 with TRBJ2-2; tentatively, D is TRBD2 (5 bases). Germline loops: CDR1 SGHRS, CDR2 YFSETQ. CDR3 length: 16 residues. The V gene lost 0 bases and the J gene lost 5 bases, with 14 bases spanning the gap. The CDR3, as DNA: TGCGCCAGCAGCTTGGATCCGGGGATGGGAACCGGGGAGCTGTTTTTT. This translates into CASSLDPGMGTGELFF.

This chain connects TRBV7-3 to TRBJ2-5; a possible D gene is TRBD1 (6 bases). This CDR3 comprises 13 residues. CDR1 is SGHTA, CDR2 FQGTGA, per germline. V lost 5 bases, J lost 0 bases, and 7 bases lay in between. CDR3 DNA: TGTGCCAGCAGCCGGACAGACCAAGAGACCCAGTACTTC. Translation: CASSRTDQETQYF.